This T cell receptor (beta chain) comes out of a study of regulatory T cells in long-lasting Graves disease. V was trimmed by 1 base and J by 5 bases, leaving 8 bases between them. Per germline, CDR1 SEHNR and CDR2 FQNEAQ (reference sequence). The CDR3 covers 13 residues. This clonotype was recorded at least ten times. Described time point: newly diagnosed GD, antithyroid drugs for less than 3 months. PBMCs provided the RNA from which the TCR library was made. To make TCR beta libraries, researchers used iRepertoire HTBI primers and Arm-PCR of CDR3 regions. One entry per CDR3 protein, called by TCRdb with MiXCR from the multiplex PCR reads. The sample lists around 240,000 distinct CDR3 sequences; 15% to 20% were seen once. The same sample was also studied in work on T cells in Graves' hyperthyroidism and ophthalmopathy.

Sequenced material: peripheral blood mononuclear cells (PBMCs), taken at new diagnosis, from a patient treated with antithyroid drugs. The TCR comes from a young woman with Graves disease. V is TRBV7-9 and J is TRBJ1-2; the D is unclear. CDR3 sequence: CASSLDGRYGYTF. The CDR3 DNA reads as TGTGCCAGCAGCTTAGACGGGAGGTATGGCTACACCTTC. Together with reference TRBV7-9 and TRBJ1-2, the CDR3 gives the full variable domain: DTGVSQNPRHKITKRGQNVTFRCDPISEHNRLYWYRQTLGQGPEFLTYFQNEAQLEKSRLLSDRFSAERPKGSFSTLEIQRTEQGDSAMYLCASSLDGRYGYTFGSGTRLTVV.